This T cell receptor beta chain was captured in a study of tumor-infiltrating lymphocytes in oesophageal squamous cell carcinoma. This clonotype was observed at least ten times. MiXCR, run by TCRdb on the PCR reads, gives a single entry per CDR3 protein. The table records about 14,000 distinct CDR3 sequences, around half of them present only once. V dropped 4 bases and J dropped 0; count of bases not matched to a gene: 2. The CDR3 has 14 residues. From germline, CDR1 is LNHDA and CDR2 SQIVND (reference sequence). The rearrangement links TRBV19 to TRBJ2-7, with TRBD1 matching over 8 bases. The material sequenced was blood. This receptor was taken from a male donor with esophageal squamous cell carcinoma. This CDR3 is CASSNGQGSYEQYF. The DNA for the CDR3 is TGTGCCAGTAGTAACGGACAGGGCTCCTACGAGCAGTACTTC.